The sequence of this TCR beta chain was determined in a study of human T cells and chemical hapten exposure. The time point is: pre-sensitization, week 0. Treatment here: therapeutic diphenylcyclopropenone sensitization with weekly scalp DPC. This clonotype was found a few times. Its specificity is not known. Germline and junction disagree at one end, which may indicate a read error. The study, taken as a whole, reports: Sensitization with DPC brought no change to TCRs above 1 in 1000 in frequency. Significantly more large CDR3 similarity clusters were formed by expanded TCRs than by controls.

This CDR3 has 13 amino acids. Germline V gene data show CDR1 as LNHDA and CDR2 as SQIVND (reference sequence). As the library was built, unique molecular identifiers were attached to individual cDNA molecules. TCRdb used MiXCR to reprocess the RACE reads, holding one entry per CDR3 protein. Among 350,000 to 450,000 distinct CDR3 sequences, approximately 5.1% were seen once, and the ten largest hold 2.5% to 3%. The TCR was taken from a woman in her forties or fifties with alopecia areata. Some clones in this sample may be carry-over from other donors' samples. This sample comprised whole blood, obtained in connection with sensitization to the hapten diphenylcyclopropenone (DPC). V usage is TRBV19 and J usage is TRBJ2-3; 11 bases fit TRBD2. CDR3 nucleotide sequence: TGTGCCAGTAGGCAAGGGCCGACTAGCGGGGCGTCTTTT. Residues: CASRQGPTSGASF.